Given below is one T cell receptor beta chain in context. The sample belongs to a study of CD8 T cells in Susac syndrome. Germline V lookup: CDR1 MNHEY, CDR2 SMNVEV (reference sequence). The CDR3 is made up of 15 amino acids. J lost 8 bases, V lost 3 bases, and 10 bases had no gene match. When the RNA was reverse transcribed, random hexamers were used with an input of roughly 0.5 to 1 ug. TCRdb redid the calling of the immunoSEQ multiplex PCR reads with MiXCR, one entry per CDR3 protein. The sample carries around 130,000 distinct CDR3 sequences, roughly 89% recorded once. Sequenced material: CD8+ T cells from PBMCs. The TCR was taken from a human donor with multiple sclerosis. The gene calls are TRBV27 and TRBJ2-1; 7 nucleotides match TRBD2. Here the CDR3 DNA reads TGTGCCAGCAGTTTCGCTTCGGGAGGACGCGATGAGCAGTTCTTC. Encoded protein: CASSFASGGRDEQFF.